The TCR beta chain under discussion was sequenced for a study of T cells in Graves' hyperthyroidism and ophthalmopathy (dated by TCRdb to about 2019). General notes on the study: Peripheral blood samples were taken at initial diagnosis, before any treatment was given. A discovery cohort of about 95 patients, about 40 with Graves' ophthalmopathy and more than 55 with stable Graves' hyperthyroidism, was used to find distinguishing TCR V-J signatures. Prospective prediction of ophthalmopathy was tested in an independent validation cohort consisting of some 18 hyperthyroidism patients and 15 or so patients who later progressed to ophthalmopathy. The 100 discovery patients were divided at random into training and test sets in a 7:3 ratio. The study also compared thyroid tissue and blood T-cell repertoires from five or six Graves' hyperthyroidism patients. Following sampling, methimazole starting at 30 mg daily was given to hyperthyroidism patients, and high-dose intravenous methylprednisolone was given to ophthalmopathy patients. The paper reports TCR Vbeta CDR3 sequencing of about 140 peripheral blood samples: around 41 ophthalmopathy, over 70 hyperthyroidism and some 17 progressor patients. What the study reported, not specific to this receptor: Ophthalmopathy was separated from stable hyperthyroidism by a 13 V-J signature model, with 85% to 90% sensitivity and about 81% specificity obtained in cross-validation and 80%/75% obtained in testing. Most expanded thyroid clonotypes (frequency above 0.001) were also detected in blood, suggesting blood repertoires may reflect thyroid immune responses. Sample size was not statistically predetermined, and investigators were not blinded to group allocation. In validation, the model predicted progression to ophthalmopathy with around 71% sensitivity and roughly 75% specificity, a median of about six months before onset.

The CDR3 adds up to 14 amino acids, both ends counted. Only the CDR3 region is kept as DNA, spanning 42 bases read in frame from base 1. V is trimmed back by 6 bases and J by 8 bases, and the junction contains 10 bases that no gene match accounts for. Based on the germline V gene (reference sequence), the CDR1 and CDR2 sequences are LNHDA and SQIVND. Graves' hyperthyroidism was defined as stable when no progression to ophthalmopathy occurred over 18 months of follow-up. Hyperthyroidism patients were aged 18 to 65 years and newly diagnosed, with disease duration of less than 2 months. The study excluded patients with uncontrolled infections, other autoimmune diseases, pregnancy or lactation. Clinical symptoms, serum thyroxine and TRAb, thyroid ultrasound, and orbital computed tomography formed the basis for the diagnoses. PBMCs were separated from about 10 ml of fresh peripheral blood using Ficoll-Paque density gradient centrifugation. Total RNA was extracted using Trizol reagent, and RNA quality was assessed on an Agilent 2100 Bioanalyzer.

TCR beta CDR3 regions were amplified from RNA transcripts. For the first round of RT-PCR on the TCR CDR3, the HTBI primer set was used together with the Qiagen OneStep RT-PCR kit. Libraries were constructed in a second round of multiplex PCR, after which size selection and purification were performed. The libraries were sequenced on an Illumina HiSeq2000 using paired-end 100 bp reads. The original methods were these. SOAPnuke was used to process the raw data, throwing out any read that contained adapters or uncalled bases, had a mean Phred below 15, or lacked an exact constant-primer or identifier match. High-quality paired reads were merged using COPE v1.2.5, and each unique nucleotide sequence was defined as a clonotype. MiTCR v1.1 was used to align the clonotypes against IMGT TRBV, TRBD and TRBJ reference segments. The analysis was restricted to V-J combinations with a frequency above 0.0001, which together covered 99.2% of the repertoires. A TCS score was defined as the ratio between F50 (clonal expansion) and ExV (chaos), using BLOSUM62-based TCRdist between CDR3 peptides within each V-J. Welch's t-statistics and random forest reduced around 510 V-J features to 13, which were used in a naive Bayes classifier (R e1071). The Morisita-Horn index was used to measure how similar the thyroid and blood repertoires were. TCRdb reprocessed the public reads (quality trimming at Q25 with fastp, clone calling with MiXCR) and kept in-frame beta chains. Identical CDR3 proteins give one entry, which carries the most common genes and DNA. None of the V and J calls come from the authors' own analysis; TCRdb made them. The sample data list 750,000 to 900,000 distinct CDR3 sequences, and roughly 40% of these were observed just once. 8% to 9% of the sample belongs to the ten largest clones.

Concerning this clonotype itself: Its recognized antigen is unknown. This may arise from a read error, as a much more abundant clone is one base away. This likely comes from a read error, as the CDR3 has no conserved phenylalanine or tryptophan at its end.

The sequence was collected from a man aged 18 to 30 with Graves' hyperthyroidism. The source material was blood. The sequence links TRBV19 to TRBJ1-3; 7 bases in the middle match TRBD1. The CDR3 region has the sequence CASSAGDRTDTIYL. Read as DNA, the sequence is TGTGCCAGTAGCGCCGGGGACAGAACGGACACCATATATTTG.